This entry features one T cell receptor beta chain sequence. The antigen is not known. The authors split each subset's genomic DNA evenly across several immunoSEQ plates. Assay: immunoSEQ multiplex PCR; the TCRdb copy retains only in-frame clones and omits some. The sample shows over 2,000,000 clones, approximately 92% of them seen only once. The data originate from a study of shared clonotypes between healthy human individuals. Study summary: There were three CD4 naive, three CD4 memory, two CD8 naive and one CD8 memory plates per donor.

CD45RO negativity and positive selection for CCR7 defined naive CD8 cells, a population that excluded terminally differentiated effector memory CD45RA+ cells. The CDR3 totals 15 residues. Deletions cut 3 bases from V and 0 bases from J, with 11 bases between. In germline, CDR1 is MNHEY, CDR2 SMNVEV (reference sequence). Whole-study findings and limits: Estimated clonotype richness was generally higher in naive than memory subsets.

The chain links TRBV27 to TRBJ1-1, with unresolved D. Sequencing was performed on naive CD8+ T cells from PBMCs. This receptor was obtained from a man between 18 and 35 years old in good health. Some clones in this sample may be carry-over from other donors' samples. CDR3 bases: TGTGCCAGCAGTTTTTTCCCAGAAATGAACACTGAAGCTTTCTTT. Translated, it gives CASSFFPEMNTEAFF.